The 21 T cell receptor beta chains listed next were all sequenced from one sample in a study of cytomegalovirus exposure and HLA in healthy donors. The PCR had 60 Vbeta and 13 Jbeta primers. The assay was immunoSEQ multiplex PCR, and TCRdb's table has in-frame clones only and misses some. The sample lists around 110,000 clones; around 10% were seen once. The sequenced sample consisted of PBMCs. The receptors were sampled from a man aged 30-40 years in good health and CMV-seronegative.

This clone was detected a few times. V gene TRBV4-1 combines with J gene TRBJ2-7, with D perhaps TRBD1 (6 bases). There are 17 residues in the CDR3. V gave up 0 bases and J gave up 5 bases, with 20 bases separating them. Per the germline V gene, CDR1 is MGHRA and CDR2 is YSYEKL. The CDR3 DNA sequence: TGCGCCAGCAGCCAAGATTCACGATTAAAAAGGGGGAACGAGCAGTACTTC. This codes for CASSQDSRLKRGNEQYF.

The chain employs TRBV9 and TRBJ1-2; D perhaps matches TRBD1 (6 bases). Germline loops: CDR1 SGDLS, CDR2 YYNGEE. V was pared by 5 bases and J by 2 bases, with 19 bases between. CDR3 length equals 16 residues. The CDR3 DNA sequence: TGTGCCAGCAGTGAAAGGGGGTTTGGTAGGAACTATGGCTACACCTTC. This gives the protein CASSERGFGRNYGYTF. Filled out from reference TRBV9 and TRBJ1-2, the complete variable domain reads DSGVTQTPKHLITATGQRVTLRCSPRSGDLSVYWYQQSLDQGLQFLIQYYNGEERAKGNILERFSAQQFPDLHSELNLSSLELGDSALYFCASSERGFGRNYGYTFGSGTRLTVV.

This clone has a handful of counts. The chain joins TRBV18 to TRBJ1-5, with 12 bases fitting TRBD1. The CDR3 consists of 17 residues. V trimming: 5 bases; J trimming: 2 bases; junction bases outside the gene matches: 7. CDR1 is KGHSH and CDR2 is LQKENI in the germline V gene. The CDR3 DNA reads TGTGCCAGCTCAGCCGGGACAGGGGGCGCGGGCAATCAGCCCCAGCATTTT. Translated, it gives CASSAGTGGAGNQPQHF.

In this sample, this clone turned up a few times. The rearrangement joins TRBV11-3 to TRBJ2-1; 8 nucleotides agree with TRBD2. Germline V gene lookup returns CDR1 SGHNT and CDR2 YENEEA. The CDR3 loop spans 15 amino acids. Trimming cost V 3 bases and J 8 bases; bases outside gene matches: 9. The CDR3 nucleotides are TGTGCCAGCAGCTTCCACGGGAGGGGTGGAGATGAGCAGTTCTTC. This gives the protein CASSFHGRGGDEQFF.

This clone was counted a few times. V and J are TRBV9 and TRBJ2-1; TRBD2 agrees at 9 bases. Germline V gene lookup returns CDR1 SGDLS and CDR2 YYNGEE. This CDR3 is 13 amino acids long. V shed 7 bases and J 4 bases; nucleotides not matched to a gene: 3. The CDR3 loop reads CASALAGYNEQFF. The CDR3 nucleotides read TGTGCCAGCGCTCTAGCGGGATACAATGAGCAGTTCTTC.

This clone was seen a handful of times. The CDR3 is CSVEDHEGRYGYTF. The CDR3 DNA is TGCAGCGTTGAAGATCACGAGGGTAGGTATGGCTACACCTTC. The genes are TRBV29-1 and TRBJ1-2; D is uncertain. This CDR3 has 14 amino acids. Germline V lookup: CDR1 SQVTM, CDR2 ANQGSEA. V lost 0 bases and J 5 bases, leaving 13 bases between the germline ends.

The chain couples TRBV5-6 to TRBJ1-6, with D possibly being TRBD1 (5 bases). V was clipped by 3 bases and J by 9 bases, with 16 bases between them. This CDR3 contains 15 residues. The germline V gene has CDR1 SGHDT and CDR2 YYEEEE. This CDR3 reads CASSWTGRRGSPLHF. The CDR3 region has the DNA TGTGCCAGCAGCTGGACGGGCCGAAGGGGTTCACCCCTCCACTTT.

V gene TRBV4-2 combines with J gene TRBJ1-2; unclear D gene. Trimming cost V 0 bases and J 6 bases, with 14 bases left between them. From germline, CDR1 is LGHNA and CDR2 YNFKEQ. The CDR3 is 15 amino acids. The CDR3: CASSQDPREEDGYTF. The CDR3 DNA sequence: TGTGCCAGCAGCCAAGACCCACGGGAGGAGGATGGCTACACCTTC.

The chain uses TRBV9 and TRBJ1-1; the match to TRBD1 covers 8 bases. The germline gives CDR1 SGDLS, CDR2 YYNGEE. V gave up 2 bases and J gave up 4 bases; unmatched junction bases: 4. This CDR3 is built from 14 residues. The CDR3 sequence: CASSVEDRGTEAFF. CDR3 sequence (DNA): TGTGCCAGCAGCGTTGAAGACAGGGGCACTGAAGCTTTCTTT.

This rearrangement joins TRBV21-1 to TRBJ2-5; the D call of TRBD2 is as the table states it, not checked on the DNA. The end of the DNA aligns better with TRBJ2-7, so the J call may be wrong. TRBV21-1 is shown as a pseudogene. The CDR3 is 16 amino acids. The CDR3 reads CASSKVWDWPSYEQYF. CDR3 sequence (DNA): TGTGCCAGCAGCAAAGTTTGGGACTGGCCCTCCTACGAGCAGTACTTC.

A few counts support this clone. V gene TRBV10-3 combines with J gene TRBJ2-2; TRBD1 agrees at 9 bases. V gave up 6 bases and J gave up 7 bases; unmatched junction bases: 3. CDR3 size: 13 residues. The germline gives CDR1 ENHRY, CDR2 SYGVKD. In DNA form, the CDR3 reads TGTGCCATCAGAGAGGGACAGGGCGGGGAGCTGTTTTTT. This gives the protein CAIREGQGGELFF.

The V and J genes are TRBV6-5 and TRBJ1-1; D possibly corresponds to TRBD1 (6 bases). Germline values: CDR1 MNHEY, CDR2 SVGAGI. The CDR3 loop spans 15 amino acids. Trimming removed 0 bases at V and 4 bases at J, with 12 bases between. CDR3 bases: TGTGCCAGCAGTTACTCGAGGGGGAGCGGCACTGAAGCTTTCTTT. It translates to CASSYSRGSGTEAFF.

This clone was seen a few times. The genes are TRBV4-1 and TRBJ2-7; TRBD1 matches at 8 bases. The germline CDR1 and CDR2 sequences are MGHRA and YSYEKL. The length of the CDR3 is 13 residues. Losses at the gene ends were 4 bases for V and 5 bases for J; bases not matched to a gene: 4. The CDR3 region is CASSPRTGNEQYF. CDR3 in DNA: TGCGCCAGCAGCCCCCGGACAGGGAACGAGCAGTACTTC.

The table lists this clone with a few counts. This chain joins TRBV7-2 and TRBJ2-1; 8 bases are a match to TRBD1. V was pared by 5 bases and J by 0 bases, with 3 bases of the junction left unmatched. Looked up from germline, CDR1 is SGHTA and CDR2 is FQGNSA. The CDR3 runs 15 residues. The CDR3 here is CASSEDRGSYNEQFF. The CDR3, as DNA: TGTGCCAGCAGCGAAGACAGGGGCTCCTACAATGAGCAGTTCTTC. Based on the CDR3 plus reference TRBV7-2 and TRBJ2-1, the full variable domain is GAGVSQSPSNKVTEKGKDVELRCDPISGHTALYWYRQSLGQGLEFLIYFQGNSAPDKSGLPSDRFSAERTGGSVSTLTIQRTQQEDSAVYLCASSEDRGSYNEQFFGPGTRLTVL.

This clone was seen a handful of times. The chain is built from TRBV6-5 and TRBJ2-1, with TRBD2 as a possible D gene (6 bases). The V and J ends lost 4 bases and 5 bases respectively, with 18 bases between them. The length of the CDR3 is 16 residues. Germline V gene sequence: CDR1 MNHEY, CDR2 SVGAGI. The CDR3: CASSSTGLGYNNEQFF. CDR3 in DNA: TGTGCCAGCAGTTCCACGGGACTCGGCTACAACAATGAGCAGTTCTTC.

This clone was seen only a few times. The V call is TRBV25-1, the J call TRBJ2-3; tentatively, D is TRBD1 (5 bases). Germline V lookup: CDR1 MGHDK, CDR2 SYGVNS. Trimming left V 5 bases short and J 4 bases short, with 13 bases between. CDR3 length: 14 residues. The CDR3 coding sequence is TGTGCCAGCAGTAACCCTGCAGGGCCAGATACGCAGTATTTT. Encoded protein: CASSNPAGPDTQYF.

This chain uses TRBV7-9 with TRBJ1-1; tentative D call: TRBD1 (5 bases). The CDR3 spans 15 residues. The germline gives CDR1 SEHNR, CDR2 FQNEAQ (reference sequence). V was shortened by 3 bases and J by 5 bases, with 16 bases between the two germline ends. DNA for the CDR3: TGTGCCAGCAGCTTGAACCAGGGTCCAAAAACTGAAGCTTTCTTT. Amino acid sequence: CASSLNQGPKTEAFF.

The rearrangement links TRBV6-1 to TRBJ2-1; 11 bases are a match to TRBD2. This CDR3 has 16 residues. J lost 8 bases, V lost 4 bases, and 10 bases had no gene match. CDR1 and CDR2 from the germline V gene are MNHNS and SASEGT. The CDR3 DNA reads TGTGCCAGCAGTGCCCCTACTAGCGGGAGAAGGGATGAGCAGTTCTTC. Its translation: CASSAPTSGRRDEQFF.

The V call is TRBV28, the J call TRBJ2-2; perhaps TRBD2 as D (5 bases). There are 18 residues in the CDR3. Germline V CDR1 and CDR2: MDHEN, SYDVKM. The V and J ends lost 4 bases and 6 bases respectively, with 24 bases between them. This chain's CDR3 is CASSSPRAWAGVAGELFF. CDR3 DNA: TGTGCCAGCAGTTCACCCCGGGCCTGGGCGGGTGTGGCCGGGGAGCTGTTTTTT.

V and J are TRBV29-1 and TRBJ2-7, with TRBD1 matching over 7 bases. V lost 2 bases and J lost 0; bases outside the gene matches: 1. Germline V gene data show CDR1 as SQVTM and CDR2 as ANQGSEA. CDR3 length equals 13 residues. The CDR3 loop is CSVESGGSYEQYF. The DNA of the CDR3 is TGCAGCGTTGAATCAGGGGGCTCCTACGAGCAGTACTTC.

A few counts support this clone. The V call is TRBV2, the J call TRBJ1-1; D unclear. The CDR3 sequence is 14 residues long. V lost 4 bases and J lost 4, with 13 bases in between. Germline V gives CDR1 SNHLY, CDR2 FYNNEI. In DNA, the CDR3 is TGTGCCAGCAGTGTCGAGGGATCAGCCACTGAAGCTTTCTTT. This gives the protein CASSVEGSATEAFF.